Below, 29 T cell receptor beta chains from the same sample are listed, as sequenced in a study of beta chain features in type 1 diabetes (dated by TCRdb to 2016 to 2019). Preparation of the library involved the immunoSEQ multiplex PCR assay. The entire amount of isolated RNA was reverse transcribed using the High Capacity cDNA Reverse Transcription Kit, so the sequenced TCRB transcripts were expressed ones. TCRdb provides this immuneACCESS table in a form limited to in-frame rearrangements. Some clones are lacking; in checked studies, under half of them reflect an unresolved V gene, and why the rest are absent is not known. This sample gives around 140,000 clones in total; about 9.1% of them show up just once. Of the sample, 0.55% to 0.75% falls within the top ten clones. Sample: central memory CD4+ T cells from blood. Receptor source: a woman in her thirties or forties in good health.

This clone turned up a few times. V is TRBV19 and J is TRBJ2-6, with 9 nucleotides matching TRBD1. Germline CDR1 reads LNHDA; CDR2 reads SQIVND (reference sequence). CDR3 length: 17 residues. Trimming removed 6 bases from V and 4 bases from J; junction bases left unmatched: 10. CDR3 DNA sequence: TGTGCCAGTAGACGAGGACAGGGGAACTCCGGGGCCAACGTCCTGACTTTC. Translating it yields CASRRGQGNSGANVLTF.

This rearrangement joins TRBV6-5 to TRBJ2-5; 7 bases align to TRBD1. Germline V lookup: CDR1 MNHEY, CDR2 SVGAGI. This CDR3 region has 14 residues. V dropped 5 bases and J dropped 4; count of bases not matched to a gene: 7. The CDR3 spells CASSEVRGIETQYF. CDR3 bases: TGTGCCAGCAGTGAAGTCAGGGGGATAGAGACCCAGTACTTC.

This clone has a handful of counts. CDR3 nucleotide sequence: TGCAGCGTTGCTAGCGGGGGGTACAATGAGCAGTTCTTC. This sequence encodes CSVASGGYNEQFF. The genes are TRBV29-1 and TRBJ2-1, with 11 bases that match TRBD2. V shed 4 bases, J shed 4 bases, and the junction held 0 bases outside the gene matches. This CDR3 region has 13 residues. CDR1 is SQVTM, CDR2 ANQGSEA, per germline.

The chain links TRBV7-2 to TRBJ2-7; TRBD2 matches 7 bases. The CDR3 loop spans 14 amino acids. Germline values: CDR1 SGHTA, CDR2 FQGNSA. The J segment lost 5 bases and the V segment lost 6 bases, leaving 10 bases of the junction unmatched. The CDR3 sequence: CASRPQRGGNEQYF. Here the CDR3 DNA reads TGTGCCAGCAGGCCCCAGCGGGGCGGAAACGAGCAGTACTTC.

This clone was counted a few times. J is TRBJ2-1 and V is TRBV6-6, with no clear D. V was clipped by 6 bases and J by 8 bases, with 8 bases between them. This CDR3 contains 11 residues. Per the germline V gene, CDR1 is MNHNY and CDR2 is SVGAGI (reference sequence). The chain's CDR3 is CASSRTDEQFF. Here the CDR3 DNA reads TGTGCCAGCAGCCGCACGGATGAGCAGTTCTTC.

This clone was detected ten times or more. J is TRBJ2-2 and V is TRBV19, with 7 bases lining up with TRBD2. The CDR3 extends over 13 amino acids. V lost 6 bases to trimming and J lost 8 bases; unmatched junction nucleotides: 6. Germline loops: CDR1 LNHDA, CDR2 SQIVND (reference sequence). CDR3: CASSPGGLGELFF. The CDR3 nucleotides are TGTGCCAGTAGCCCGGGGGGTCTTGGGGAGCTGTTTTTT.

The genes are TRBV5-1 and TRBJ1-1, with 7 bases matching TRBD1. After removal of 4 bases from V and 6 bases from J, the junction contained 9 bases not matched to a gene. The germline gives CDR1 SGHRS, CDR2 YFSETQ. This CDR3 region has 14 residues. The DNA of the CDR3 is TGCGCCAGCAGCCTACCTACAGGGGAAGCTGAAGCTTTCTTT. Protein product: CASSLPTGEAEAFF.

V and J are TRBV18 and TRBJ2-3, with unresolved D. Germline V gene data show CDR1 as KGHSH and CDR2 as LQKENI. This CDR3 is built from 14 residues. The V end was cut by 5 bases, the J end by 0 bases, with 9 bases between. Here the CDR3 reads CASSTQTSTDTQYF. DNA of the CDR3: TGTGCCAGCTCAACTCAGACTAGCACAGATACGCAGTATTTT.

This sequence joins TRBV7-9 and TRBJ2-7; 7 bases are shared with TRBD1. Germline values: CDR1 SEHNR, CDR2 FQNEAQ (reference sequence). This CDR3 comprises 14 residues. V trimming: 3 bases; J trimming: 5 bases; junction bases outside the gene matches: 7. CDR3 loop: CASSFDRDTDEQYF. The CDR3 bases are TGTGCCAGCAGCTTCGACAGGGACACCGACGAGCAGTACTTC.

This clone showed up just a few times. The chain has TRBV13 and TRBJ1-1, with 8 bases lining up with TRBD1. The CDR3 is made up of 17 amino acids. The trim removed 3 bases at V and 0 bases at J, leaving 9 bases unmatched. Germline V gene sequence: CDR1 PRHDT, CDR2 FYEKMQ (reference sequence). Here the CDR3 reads CASSFPRTGKMNTEAFF. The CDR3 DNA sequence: TGTGCCAGCAGCTTCCCTCGGACAGGGAAGATGAACACTGAAGCTTTCTTT. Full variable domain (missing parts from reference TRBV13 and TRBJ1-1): AAGVIQSPRHLIKEKRETATLKCYPIPRHDTVYWYQQGPGQDPQFLISFYEKMQSDKGSIPDRFSAQQFSDYHSELNMSSLELGDSALYFCASSFPRTGKMNTEAFFGQGTRLTVV.

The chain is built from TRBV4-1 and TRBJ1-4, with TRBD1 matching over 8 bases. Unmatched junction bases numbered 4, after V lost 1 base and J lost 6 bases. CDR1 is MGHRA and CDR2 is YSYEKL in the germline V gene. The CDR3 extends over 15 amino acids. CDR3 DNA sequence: TGCGCCAGCAGCCAAGTACAGGGGGGGGATGAAAAACTGTTTTTT. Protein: CASSQVQGGDEKLFF.

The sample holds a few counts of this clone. CDR3 bases: TGTGCCAGCCTACGGACACAAGGGCTAGATACGCAGTATTTT. Translation gives CASLRTQGLDTQYF. This chain links TRBV18 with TRBJ2-3; D perhaps matches TRBD1 (5 bases). The CDR3 is made up of 14 amino acids. Trimming left V 8 bases short and J 5 bases short, with 17 bases between. CDR1 and CDR2 from the germline V gene are KGHSH and LQKENI. The full variable domain, rest sourced from reference TRBV18 and TRBJ2-3, is NAGVMQNPRHLVRRRGQEARLRCSPMKGHSHVYWYRQLPEEGLKFMVYLQKENIIDESGMPKERFSAEFPKEGPSILRIQQVVRGDSAAYFCASLRTQGLDTQYFGPGTRLTVL.

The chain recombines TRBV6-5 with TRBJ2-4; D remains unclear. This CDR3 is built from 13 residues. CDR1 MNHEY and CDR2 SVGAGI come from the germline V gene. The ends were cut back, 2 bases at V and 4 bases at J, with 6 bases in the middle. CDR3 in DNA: TGTGCCAGCAGTTACGCAGGAAAAAACATTCAGTACTTC. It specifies CASSYAGKNIQYF.

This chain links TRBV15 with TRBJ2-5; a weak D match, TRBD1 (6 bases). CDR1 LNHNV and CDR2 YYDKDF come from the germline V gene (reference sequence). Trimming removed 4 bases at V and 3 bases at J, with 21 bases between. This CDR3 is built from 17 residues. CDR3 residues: CATSIRRGTRTEETQYF. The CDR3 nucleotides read TGTGCCACCAGCATCAGACGGGGTACGAGGACAGAAGAGACCCAGTACTTC.

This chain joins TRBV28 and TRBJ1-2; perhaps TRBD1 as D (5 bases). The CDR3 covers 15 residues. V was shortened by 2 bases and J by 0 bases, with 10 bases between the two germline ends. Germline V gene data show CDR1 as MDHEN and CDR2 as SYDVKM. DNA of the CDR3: TGTGCCAGCAGTTTACCAGGACACCCTAACTATGGCTACACCTTC. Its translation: CASSLPGHPNYGYTF.

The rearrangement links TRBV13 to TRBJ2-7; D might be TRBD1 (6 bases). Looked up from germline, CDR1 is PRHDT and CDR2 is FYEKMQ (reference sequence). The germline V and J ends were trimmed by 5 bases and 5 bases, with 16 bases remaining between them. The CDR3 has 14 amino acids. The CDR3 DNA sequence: TGTGCCAGCAGCCCCCAGGGGACGAGAAACGAGCAGTACTTC. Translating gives CASSPQGTRNEQYF. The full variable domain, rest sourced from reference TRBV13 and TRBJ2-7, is AAGVIQSPRHLIKEKRETATLKCYPIPRHDTVYWYQQGPGQDPQFLISFYEKMQSDKGSIPDRFSAQQFSDYHSELNMSSLELGDSALYFCASSPQGTRNEQYFGPGTRLTVT.

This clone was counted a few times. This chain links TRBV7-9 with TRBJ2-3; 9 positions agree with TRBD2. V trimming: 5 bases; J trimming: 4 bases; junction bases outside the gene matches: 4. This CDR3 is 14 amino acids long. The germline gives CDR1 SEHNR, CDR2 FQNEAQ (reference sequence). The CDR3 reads CASSPGLASDTQYF. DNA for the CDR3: TGTGCCAGCAGCCCGGGACTAGCTTCAGATACGCAGTATTTT.

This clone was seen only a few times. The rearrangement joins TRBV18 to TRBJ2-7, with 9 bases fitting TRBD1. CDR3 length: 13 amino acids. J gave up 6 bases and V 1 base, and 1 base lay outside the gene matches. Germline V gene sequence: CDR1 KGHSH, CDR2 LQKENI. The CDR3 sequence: CASSPQDRGEQYF. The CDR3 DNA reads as TGTGCCAGCTCACCACAGGACAGGGGCGAGCAGTACTTC.

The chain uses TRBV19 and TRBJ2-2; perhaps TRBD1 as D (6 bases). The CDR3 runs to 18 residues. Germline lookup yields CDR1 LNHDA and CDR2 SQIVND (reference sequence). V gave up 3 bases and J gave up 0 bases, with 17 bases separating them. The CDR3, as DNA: TGTGCCAGTAGTATGGGCCTGGACAGATCTACGAACACCGGGGAGCTGTTTTTT. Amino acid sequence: CASSMGLDRSTNTGELFF.

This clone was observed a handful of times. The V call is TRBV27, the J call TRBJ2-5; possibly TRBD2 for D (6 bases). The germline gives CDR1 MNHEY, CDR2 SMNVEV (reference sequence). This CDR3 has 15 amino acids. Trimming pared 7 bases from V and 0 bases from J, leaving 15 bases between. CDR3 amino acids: CASNYLAGNQETQYF. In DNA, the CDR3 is TGTGCCAGCAACTATCTCGCGGGAAACCAAGAGACCCAGTACTTC.

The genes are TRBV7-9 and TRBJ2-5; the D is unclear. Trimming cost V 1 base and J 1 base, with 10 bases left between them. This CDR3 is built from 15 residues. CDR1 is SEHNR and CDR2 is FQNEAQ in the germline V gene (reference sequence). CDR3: CASSLGLAGQETQYF. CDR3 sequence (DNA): TGTGCCAGCAGCTTAGGCTTGGCAGGCCAAGAGACCCAGTACTTC.

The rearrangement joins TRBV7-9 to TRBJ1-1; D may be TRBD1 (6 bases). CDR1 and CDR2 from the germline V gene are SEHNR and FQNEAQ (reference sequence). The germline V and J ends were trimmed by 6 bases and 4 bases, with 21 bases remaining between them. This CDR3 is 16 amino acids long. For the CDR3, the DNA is TGTGCCAGCAGGGTAGGACAACAGGGCCCGGGCACTGAAGCTTTCTTT. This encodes CASRVGQQGPGTEAFF.

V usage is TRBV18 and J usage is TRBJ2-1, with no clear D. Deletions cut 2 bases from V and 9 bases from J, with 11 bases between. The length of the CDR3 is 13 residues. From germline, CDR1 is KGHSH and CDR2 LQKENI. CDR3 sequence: CASSPTTRSEQFF. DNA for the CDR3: TGTGCCAGCTCACCAACTACTCGCTCTGAGCAGTTCTTC.

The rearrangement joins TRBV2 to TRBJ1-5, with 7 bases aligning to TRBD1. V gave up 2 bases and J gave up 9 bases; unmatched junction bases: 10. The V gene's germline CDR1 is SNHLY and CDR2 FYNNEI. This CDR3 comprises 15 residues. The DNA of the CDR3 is TGTGCCAGCAGTGAACTCGGGGCAGGGGGGTTGCCCCAGCATTTT. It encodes CASSELGAGGLPQHF. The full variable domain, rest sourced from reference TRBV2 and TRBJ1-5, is EPEVTQTPSHQVTQMGQEVILRCVPISNHLYFYWYRQILGQKVEFLVSFYNNEISEKSEIFDDQFSVERPDGSNFTLKIRSTKLEDSAMYFCASSELGAGGLPQHFGDGTRLSIL.

This chain's CDR3 is CASSDYGGEVQKYGYTF. The CDR3 DNA follows: TGCGCCAGCAGTGATTACGGAGGAGAGGTGCAGAAGTATGGCTACACCTTC. The chain has TRBV10-2 and TRBJ1-2; D gene ambiguous. The V gene lost 3 bases and the J gene lost 5 bases, with 22 bases spanning the gap. Germline V lookup: CDR1 WSHSY, CDR2 SAAADI. The CDR3 runs to 17 residues.

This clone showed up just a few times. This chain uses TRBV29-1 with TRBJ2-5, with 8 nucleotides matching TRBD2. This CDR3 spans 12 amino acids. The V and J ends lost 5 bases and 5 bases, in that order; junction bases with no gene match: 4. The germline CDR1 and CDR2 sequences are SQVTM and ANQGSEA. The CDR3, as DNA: TGCAGCGTTCGCGGGGGGCCGGAGACCCAGTACTTC. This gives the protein CSVRGGPETQYF. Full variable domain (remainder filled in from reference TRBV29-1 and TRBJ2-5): SAVISQKPSRDICQRGTSLTIQCQVDSQVTMMFWYRQQPGQSLTLIATANQGSEATYESGFVIDKFPISRPNLTFSTLTVSNMSPEDSSIYLCSVRGGPETQYFGPGTRLLVL.

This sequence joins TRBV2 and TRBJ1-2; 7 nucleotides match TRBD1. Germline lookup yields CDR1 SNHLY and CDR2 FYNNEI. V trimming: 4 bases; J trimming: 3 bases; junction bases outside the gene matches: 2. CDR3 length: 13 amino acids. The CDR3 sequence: CASSGQGHYGYTF. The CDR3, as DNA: TGTGCCAGCAGTGGACAGGGTCACTATGGCTACACCTTC.

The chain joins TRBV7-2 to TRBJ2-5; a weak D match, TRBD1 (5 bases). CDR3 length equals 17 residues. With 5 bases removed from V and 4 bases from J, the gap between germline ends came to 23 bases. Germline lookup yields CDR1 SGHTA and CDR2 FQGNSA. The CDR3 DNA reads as TGTGCCAGCAGCCCACGAAGGGGCCAGTATAGAAGAGAGACCCAGTACTTC. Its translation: CASSPRRGQYRRETQYF.

Here the CDR3 reads CASSFRDSRTDTQYF. The CDR3 nucleotides read TGTGCCAGCAGCTTCCGGGACTCCCGCACAGATACGCAGTATTTT. The chain carries TRBV11-2 and TRBJ2-3; tentatively, D is TRBD2 (6 bases). This CDR3 spans 15 amino acids. Germline V gene data show CDR1 as SGHAT and CDR2 as FQNNGV. V lost 3 bases and J lost 1, with 11 bases in between.